This record covers a single T cell receptor beta chain. Its cognate antigen is unknown. This sample stems from a study of T cell responses to AZD1222 COVID-19 vaccine. General study points: Among the donors, most were white British and more were female, and clonal diversity was possibly underestimated. Baseline serostatus was positive in only six AZD1222 recipients. No day 14 peak samples; only post-peak repertoires were characterized.

Trimming took 3 bases from V and 2 from J; bases not matched to a gene: 4. CDR3 length: 14 residues. Germline-derived CDR1 and CDR2 are SGHRS and YFSETQ. The protocol was immunoSEQ multiplex PCR, while the TCRdb copy is restricted to in-frame clones and leaves out a portion. This sample has some 130,000 clones; roughly 90% occur once, and the top ten carry under 2%. Here the sequenced sample was peripheral blood, taken on day 0 of AZD1222 vaccination. The chain carries TRBV5-1 and TRBJ1-2, with 7 bases fitting TRBD1. The sequence derives from an adult in good health. This CDR3 reads CASSSGQMNYGYTF. CDR3 nucleotide sequence: TGCGCCAGCAGCTCGGGACAGATGAACTATGGCTACACCTTC.